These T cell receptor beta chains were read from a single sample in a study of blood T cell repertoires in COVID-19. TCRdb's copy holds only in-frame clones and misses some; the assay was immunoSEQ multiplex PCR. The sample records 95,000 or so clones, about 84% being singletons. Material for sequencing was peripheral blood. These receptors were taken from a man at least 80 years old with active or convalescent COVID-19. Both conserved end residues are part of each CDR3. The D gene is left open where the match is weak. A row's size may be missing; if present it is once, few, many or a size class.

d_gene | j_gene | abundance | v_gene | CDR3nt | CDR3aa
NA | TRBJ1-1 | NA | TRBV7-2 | TGTGCCAGCAGCTTAGCATTCGACAGGCGGAACACTGAAGCTTTCTTT | CASSLAFDRRNTEAFF
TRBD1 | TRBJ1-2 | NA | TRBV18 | TGTGCCAGCTCACCGGGACAGGGAGACTATGGCTACACCTTC | CASSPGQGDYGYTF
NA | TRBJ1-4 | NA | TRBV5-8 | TGTGCCAGCAGCGGGGGAGGGACTTCTCCAACTAATGAAAAACTGTTTTTT | CASSGGGTSPTNEKLFF
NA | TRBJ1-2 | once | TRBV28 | TGTGCCAGCAGTATCCCCAGGGGTAATAACTATGGCTACACCTTC | CASSIPRGNNYGYTF
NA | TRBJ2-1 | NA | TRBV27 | TGTGCCGGCCGACGGAGGACAGAGTCCTACAATGAGCAGTTCTTC | CAGRRRTESYNEQFF
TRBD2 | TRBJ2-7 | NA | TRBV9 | TGTGCCAGCAGCCCCATGGGGGGGAACTCCTACGAGCAGTACTTC | CASSPMGGNSYEQYF
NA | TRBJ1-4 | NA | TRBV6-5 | TGTGCCAGCGGACCCGGAGGCTTTGAAAAACTGTTTTTT | CASGPGGFEKLFF
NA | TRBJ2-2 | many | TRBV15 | TGTGCCACCAGCGTCAAAACAGGGTTTCTGGGGACCGGGGAGCTGTTTTTT | CATSVKTGFLGTGELFF
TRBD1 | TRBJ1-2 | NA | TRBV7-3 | TGTGCCAGCAGCCTATTCCCGGGACAGGGACGCTATGGCTACACCTTC | CASSLFPGQGRYGYTF
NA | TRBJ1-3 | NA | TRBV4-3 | TGCGCCAGCAGCCCCGACGGAGCCTACTCTGGAAACACCATATATTTT | CASSPDGAYSGNTIYF
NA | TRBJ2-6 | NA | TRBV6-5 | TGTGCCAGCAGGACGAGGCAGCCTGGGGCCAACGTCCTGACTTTC | CASRTRQPGANVLTF
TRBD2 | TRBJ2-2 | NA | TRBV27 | TGTGCCAGCAAGGGACTAGCGGGGGCCCTGAACACCGGGGAGCTGTTTTTT | CASKGLAGALNTGELFF
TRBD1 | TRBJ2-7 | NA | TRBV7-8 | TGTGCCAGCAGCTCCAGCAGGGGCGGACAGGGGGCGTGGGAGCAGTACTTC | CASSSSRGGQGAWEQYF
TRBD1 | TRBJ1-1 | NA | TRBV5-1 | TGCGCCAGCAGCCATAAGGACAGGGGAACTGAAGCTTTCTTT | CASSHKDRGTEAFF
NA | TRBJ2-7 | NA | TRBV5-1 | TGCGCCAGCAGCTTGTTCAGGGGCTACGAGCAGTACTTC | CASSLFRGYEQYF
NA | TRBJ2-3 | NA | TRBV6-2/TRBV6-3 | TGTGCCAGCAGTTTCCGGGGGGCGACAGATACGCAGTATTTT | CASSFRGATDTQYF
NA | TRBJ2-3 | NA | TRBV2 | TGTGCCAGCAGTGAGGGCCAAGGGGGAGATACGCAGTATTTT | CASSEGQGGDTQYF
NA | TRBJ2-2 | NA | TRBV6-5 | TGTGCCACCCGTCAGGATCGATTCTTAGGGGAGCTGTTTTTT | CATRQDRFLGELFF
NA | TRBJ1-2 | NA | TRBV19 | TGTGCCAGTAGTATGAGGGCAGAGTCCGGGGGCTACACCTTC | CASSMRAESGGYTF